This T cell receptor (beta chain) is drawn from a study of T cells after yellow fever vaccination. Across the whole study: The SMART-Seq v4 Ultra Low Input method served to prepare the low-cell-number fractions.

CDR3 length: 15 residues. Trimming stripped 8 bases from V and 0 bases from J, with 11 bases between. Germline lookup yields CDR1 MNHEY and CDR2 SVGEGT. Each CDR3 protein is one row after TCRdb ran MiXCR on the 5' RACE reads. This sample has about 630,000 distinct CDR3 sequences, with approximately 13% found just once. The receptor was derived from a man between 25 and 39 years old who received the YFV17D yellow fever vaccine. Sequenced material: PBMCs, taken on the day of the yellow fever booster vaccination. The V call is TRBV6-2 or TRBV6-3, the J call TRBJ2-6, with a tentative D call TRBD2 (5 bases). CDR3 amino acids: CASEKRGSGANVLTF. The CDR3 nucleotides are TGTGCCAGCGAGAAACGGGGCTCTGGGGCCAACGTCCTGACTTTC.